The clone carrying this T cell receptor beta chain was counted once. The CDR3 sequence is 15 residues long. Germline V gene sequence: CDR1 MNHEY, CDR2 SVGAGI. Between the trimmed V and J ends, which lost 6 bases and 0 bases, there was a span of 14 bases. The data were taken from a study of blood T cell repertoires in COVID-19. The authors' processing: Amplified reference gene primers provided the basis for estimating nucleated cell counts. Some clones are missing from TCRdb's copy, which holds only in-frame ones; the method was immunoSEQ multiplex PCR. Clone size and the V and J calls come from that table; the DNA yielded D and trimming. The sample consists of approximately 80,000 clones, about 87% of them appearing once.

The receptor was derived from a human donor in a cohort sampled during active COVID-19. The sample taken for sequencing was peripheral blood. The rearrangement uses TRBV6-5 and TRBJ1-1; maybe TRBD1 (6 bases). CDR3 sequence (DNA): TGTGCCAGCAGACTAACGGCAGGGGTGAACACTGAAGCTTTCTTT. It encodes CASRLTAGVNTEAFF.